The sequence of this TCR beta chain was determined in a study of OX40 agonist ivuxolimab in advanced cancers. Across the study: An agonistic anti-OX40 (CD134) antibody, ivuxolimab, was used to treat the patients. Those enrolled were about 82% male, with a mean age of about 60 years and ages from roughly 20 to 85. Partial responses were recorded for three patients, including one with hepatocellular carcinoma and two with cutaneous melanoma. The study's findings and limits: In CD8+ T cells, expanded clones were on average more numerous than in CD4+.

Germline CDR1 is MGHRA and CDR2 is YSYEKL. The V and J ends lost 3 bases and 2 bases respectively, with 17 bases between them. CDR3 size: 16 residues. The method was immunoSEQ multiplex PCR; TCRdb's version includes in-frame clones alone and lacks a portion of them. The repertoire holds about 89,000 clones, with about 88% as singletons. Of note for this clone: Its antigen remains unidentified.

The material was CD4+ or CD8+ T cells sorted from blood, obtained in a trial of the OX40 agonist ivuxolimab. V usage is TRBV4-1 and J usage is TRBJ2-7; D could derive from TRBD1 or TRBD2 (5 bases each). This sequence originates from an adult with an advanced solid tumor such as melanoma, head and neck, liver or kidney cancer. The CDR3 spells CASSHPSRDGAYEQYF. As DNA, the CDR3 is TGCGCCAGCAGCCATCCCAGCCGGGACGGAGCCTACGAGCAGTACTTC.